The source of this TCR beta chain is a study of T cells in Graves' hyperthyroidism and ophthalmopathy. Study-wide points: Prediction of ophthalmopathy progression came a median around 6 months pre-onset.

From RNA transcripts, TCR beta CDR3 regions were amplified. RT-PCR in the first round (using the HTBI primer set) targeted the TCR CDR3. Each CDR3 protein gets one entry after TCRdb re-called the multiplex PCR reads with MiXCR. The table has some 180,000 distinct CDR3 sequences, about 15% seen once. This CDR3 region has 15 residues. V was shortened by 4 bases and J by 8 bases, with 14 bases between the two germline ends. The germline gives CDR1 KGHDR, CDR2 SFDVKD. This clonotype was seen a handful of times. The antigen is undetermined. The authors obtained PBMCs from more than 8 ml of fresh peripheral blood.

The chain has TRBV24-1 and TRBJ2-6; perhaps TRBD1 as D (5 bases). This sequence originates from a woman aged 45 to 65 with Graves' hyperthyroidism. Sequencing was performed on blood. The CDR3 sequence: CATSEPTGGTNVLTF. Here the CDR3 DNA reads TGTGCCACCAGTGAGCCTACAGGCGGCACCAACGTCCTGACTTTC.